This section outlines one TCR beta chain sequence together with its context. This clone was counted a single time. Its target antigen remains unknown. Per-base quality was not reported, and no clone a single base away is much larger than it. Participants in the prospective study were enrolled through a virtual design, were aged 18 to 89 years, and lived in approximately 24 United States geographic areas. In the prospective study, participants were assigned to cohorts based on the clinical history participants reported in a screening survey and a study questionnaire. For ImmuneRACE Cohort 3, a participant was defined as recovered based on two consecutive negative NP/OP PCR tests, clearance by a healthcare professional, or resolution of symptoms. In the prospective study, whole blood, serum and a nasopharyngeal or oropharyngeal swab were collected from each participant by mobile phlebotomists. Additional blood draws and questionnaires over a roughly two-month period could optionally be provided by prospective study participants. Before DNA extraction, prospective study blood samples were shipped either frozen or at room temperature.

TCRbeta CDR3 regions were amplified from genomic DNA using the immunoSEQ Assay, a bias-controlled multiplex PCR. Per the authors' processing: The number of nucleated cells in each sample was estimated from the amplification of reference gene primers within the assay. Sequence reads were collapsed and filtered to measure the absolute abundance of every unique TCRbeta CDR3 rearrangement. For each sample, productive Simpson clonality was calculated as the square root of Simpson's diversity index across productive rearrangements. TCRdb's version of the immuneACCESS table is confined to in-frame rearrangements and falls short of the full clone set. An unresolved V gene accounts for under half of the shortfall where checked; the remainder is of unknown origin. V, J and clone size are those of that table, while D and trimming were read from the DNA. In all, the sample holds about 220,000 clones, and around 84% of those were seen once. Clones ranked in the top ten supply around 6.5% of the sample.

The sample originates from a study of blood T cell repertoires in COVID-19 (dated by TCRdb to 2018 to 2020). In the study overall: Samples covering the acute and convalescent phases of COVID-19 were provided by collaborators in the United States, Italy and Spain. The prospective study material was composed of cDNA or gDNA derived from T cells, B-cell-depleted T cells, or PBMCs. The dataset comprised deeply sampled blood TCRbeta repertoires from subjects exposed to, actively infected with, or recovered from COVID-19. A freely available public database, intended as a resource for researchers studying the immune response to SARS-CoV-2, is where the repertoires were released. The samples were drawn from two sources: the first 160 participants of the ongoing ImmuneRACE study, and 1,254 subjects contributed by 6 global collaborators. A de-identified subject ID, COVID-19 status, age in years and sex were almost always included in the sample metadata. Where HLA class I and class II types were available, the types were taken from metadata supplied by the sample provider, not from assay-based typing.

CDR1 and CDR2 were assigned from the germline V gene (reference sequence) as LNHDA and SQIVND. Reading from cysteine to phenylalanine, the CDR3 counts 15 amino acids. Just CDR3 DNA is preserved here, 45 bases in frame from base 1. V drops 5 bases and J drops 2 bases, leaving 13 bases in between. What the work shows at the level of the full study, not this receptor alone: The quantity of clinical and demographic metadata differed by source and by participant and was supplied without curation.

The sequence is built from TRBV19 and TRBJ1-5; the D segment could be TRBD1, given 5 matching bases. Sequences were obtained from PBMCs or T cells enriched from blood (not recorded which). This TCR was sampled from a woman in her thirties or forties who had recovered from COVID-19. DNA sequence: TGTGCCAGTAGTTTACGCCAGGGTGGCAATCAGCCCCAGCATTTT. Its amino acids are CASSLRQGGNQPQHF.